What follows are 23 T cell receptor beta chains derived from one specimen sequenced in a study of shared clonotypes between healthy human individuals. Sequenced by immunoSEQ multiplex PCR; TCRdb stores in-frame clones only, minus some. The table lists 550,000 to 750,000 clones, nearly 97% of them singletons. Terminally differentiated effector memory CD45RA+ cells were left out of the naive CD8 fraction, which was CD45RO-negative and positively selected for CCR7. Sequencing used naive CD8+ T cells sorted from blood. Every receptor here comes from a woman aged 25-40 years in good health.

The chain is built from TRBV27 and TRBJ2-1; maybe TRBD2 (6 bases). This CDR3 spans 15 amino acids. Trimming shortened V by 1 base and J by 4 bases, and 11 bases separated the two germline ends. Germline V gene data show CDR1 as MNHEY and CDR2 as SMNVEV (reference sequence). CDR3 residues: CASSLFYGRYNEQFF. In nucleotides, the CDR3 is TGTGCCAGCAGTTTATTCTACGGGAGATACAATGAGCAGTTCTTC.

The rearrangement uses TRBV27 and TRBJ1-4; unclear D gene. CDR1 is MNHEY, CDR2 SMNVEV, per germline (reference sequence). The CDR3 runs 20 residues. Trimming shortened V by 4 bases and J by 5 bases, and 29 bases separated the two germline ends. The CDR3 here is CASSWLGISSGRPENEKLFF. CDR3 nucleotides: TGTGCCAGCAGTTGGTTGGGGATAAGTTCGGGAAGGCCTGAAAATGAAAAACTGTTTTTT. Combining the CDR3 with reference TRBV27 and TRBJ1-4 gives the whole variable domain EAQVTQNPRYLITVTGKKLTVTCSQNMNHEYMSWYRQDPGLGLRQIYYSMNVEVTDKGDVPEGYKVSRKEKRNFPLILESPSPNQTSLYFCASSWLGISSGRPENEKLFFGSGTQLSVL.

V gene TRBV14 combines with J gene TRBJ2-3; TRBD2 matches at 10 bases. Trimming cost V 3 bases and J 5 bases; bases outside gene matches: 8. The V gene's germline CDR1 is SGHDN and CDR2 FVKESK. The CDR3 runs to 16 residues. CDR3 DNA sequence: TGTGCCAGCAGCCACCCTAGCGGGAGAGCGGGAGATACGCAGTATTTT. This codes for CASSHPSGRAGDTQYF.

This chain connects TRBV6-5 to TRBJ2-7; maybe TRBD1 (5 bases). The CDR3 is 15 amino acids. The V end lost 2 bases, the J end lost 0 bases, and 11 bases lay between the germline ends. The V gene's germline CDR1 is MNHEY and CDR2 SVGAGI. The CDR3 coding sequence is TGTGCCAGCAGTTACCAAGACAGTTCCTCCTACGAGCAGTACTTC. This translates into CASSYQDSSSYEQYF.

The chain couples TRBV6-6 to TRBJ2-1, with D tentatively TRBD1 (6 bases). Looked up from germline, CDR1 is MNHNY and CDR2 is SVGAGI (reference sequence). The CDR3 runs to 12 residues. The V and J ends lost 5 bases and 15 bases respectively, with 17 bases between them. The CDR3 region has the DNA TGTGCCAGCAGTCCAGGGACAAGATTCATGTTCTTC. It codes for CASSPGTRFMFF.

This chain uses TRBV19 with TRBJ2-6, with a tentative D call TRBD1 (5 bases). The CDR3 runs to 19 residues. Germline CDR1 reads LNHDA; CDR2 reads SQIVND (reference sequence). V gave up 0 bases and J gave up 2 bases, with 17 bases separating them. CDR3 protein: CASSIENRPSSAGANVLTF. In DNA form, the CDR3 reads TGTGCCAGTAGTATAGAAAACAGGCCGTCTTCGGCTGGGGCCAACGTCCTGACTTTC.

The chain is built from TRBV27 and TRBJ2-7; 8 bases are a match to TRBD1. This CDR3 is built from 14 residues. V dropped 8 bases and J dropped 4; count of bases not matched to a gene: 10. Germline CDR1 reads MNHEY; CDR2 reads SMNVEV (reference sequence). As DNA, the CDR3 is TGTGCCAGCTCCAACAGGGGGAACTATTACGAGCAGTACTTC. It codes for CASSNRGNYYEQYF.

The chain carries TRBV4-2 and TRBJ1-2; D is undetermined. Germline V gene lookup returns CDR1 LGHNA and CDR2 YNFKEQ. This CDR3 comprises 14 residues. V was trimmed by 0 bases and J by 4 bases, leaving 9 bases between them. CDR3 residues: CASSQEGTLYGYTF. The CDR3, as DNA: TGTGCCAGCAGCCAAGAGGGCACCCTCTATGGCTACACCTTC.

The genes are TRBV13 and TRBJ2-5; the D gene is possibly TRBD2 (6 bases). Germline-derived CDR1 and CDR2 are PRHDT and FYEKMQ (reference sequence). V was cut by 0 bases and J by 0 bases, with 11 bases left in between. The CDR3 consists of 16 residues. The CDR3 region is CASSLGAEGNQETQYF. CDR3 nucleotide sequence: TGTGCCAGCAGCTTAGGGGCGGAGGGTAACCAAGAGACCCAGTACTTC.

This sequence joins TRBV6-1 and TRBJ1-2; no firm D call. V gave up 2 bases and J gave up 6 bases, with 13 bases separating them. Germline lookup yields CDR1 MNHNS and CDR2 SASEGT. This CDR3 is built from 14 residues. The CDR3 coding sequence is TGTGCCAGCAGTGAATTGTTAAGCATCGATGGCTACACCTTC. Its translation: CASSELLSIDGYTF.

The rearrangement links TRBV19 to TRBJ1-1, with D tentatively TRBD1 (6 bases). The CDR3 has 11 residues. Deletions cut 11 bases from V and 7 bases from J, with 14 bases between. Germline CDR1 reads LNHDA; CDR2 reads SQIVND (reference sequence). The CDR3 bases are TGTGCCGCCCTAGGGACATTTGAAGCTTTCTTT. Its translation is CAALGTFEAFF.

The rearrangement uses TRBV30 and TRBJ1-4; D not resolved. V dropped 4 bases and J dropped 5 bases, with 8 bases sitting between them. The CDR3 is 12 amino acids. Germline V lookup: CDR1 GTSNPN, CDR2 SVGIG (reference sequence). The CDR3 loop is CAWTEGNEKLFF. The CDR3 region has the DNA TGTGCCTGGACAGAAGGAAATGAAAAACTGTTTTTT.

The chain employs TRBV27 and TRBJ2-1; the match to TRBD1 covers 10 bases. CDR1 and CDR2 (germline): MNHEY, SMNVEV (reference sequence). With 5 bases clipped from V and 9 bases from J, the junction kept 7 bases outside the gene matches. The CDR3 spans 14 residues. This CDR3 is CASSAGQGLPEQFF. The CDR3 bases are TGTGCCAGCAGTGCGGGACAGGGGTTGCCTGAGCAGTTCTTC.

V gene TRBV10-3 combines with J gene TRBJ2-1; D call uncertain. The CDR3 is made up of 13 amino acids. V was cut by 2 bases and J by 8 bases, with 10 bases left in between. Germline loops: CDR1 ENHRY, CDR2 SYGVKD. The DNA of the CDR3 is TGTGCCATCAGTGAGACGTACTCGGATGAGCAGTTCTTC. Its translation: CAISETYSDEQFF.

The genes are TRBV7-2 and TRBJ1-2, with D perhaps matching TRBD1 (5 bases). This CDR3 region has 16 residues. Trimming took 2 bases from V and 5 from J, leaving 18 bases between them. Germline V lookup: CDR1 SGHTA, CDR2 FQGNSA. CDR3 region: CASSLSLSSREYGYTF. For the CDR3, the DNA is TGTGCCAGCAGCTTATCTCTGTCGTCCAGGGAATATGGCTACACCTTC.

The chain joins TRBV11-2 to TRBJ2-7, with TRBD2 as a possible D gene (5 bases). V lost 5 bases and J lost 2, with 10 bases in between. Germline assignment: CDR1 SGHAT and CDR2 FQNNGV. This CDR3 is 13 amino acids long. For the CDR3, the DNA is TGTGCCAGCAGCCCCGGAGGAACCTACGAGCAGTACTTC. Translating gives CASSPGGTYEQYF.

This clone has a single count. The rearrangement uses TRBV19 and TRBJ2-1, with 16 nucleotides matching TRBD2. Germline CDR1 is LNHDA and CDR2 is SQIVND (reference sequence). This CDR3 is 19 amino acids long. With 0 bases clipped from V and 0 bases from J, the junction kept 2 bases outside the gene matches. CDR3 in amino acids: CASSIDGTSGRASYNEQFF. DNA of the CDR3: TGTGCCAGTAGTATAGATGGGACTAGCGGGAGGGCCTCCTACAATGAGCAGTTCTTC.

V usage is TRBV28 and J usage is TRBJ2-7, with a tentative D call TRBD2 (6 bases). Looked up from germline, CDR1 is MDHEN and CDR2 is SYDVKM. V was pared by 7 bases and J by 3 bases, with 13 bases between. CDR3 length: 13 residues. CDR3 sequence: CASTKTSYYEQYF. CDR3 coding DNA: TGTGCCAGCACCAAGACTAGTTACTACGAGCAGTACTTC.

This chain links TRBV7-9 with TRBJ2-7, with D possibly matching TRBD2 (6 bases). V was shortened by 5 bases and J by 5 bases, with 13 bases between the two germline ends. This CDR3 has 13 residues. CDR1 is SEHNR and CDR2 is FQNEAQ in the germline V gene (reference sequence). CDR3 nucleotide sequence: TGTGCCAGCAGCGCGTTGGGGGGTGACGAGCAGTACTTC. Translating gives CASSALGGDEQYF. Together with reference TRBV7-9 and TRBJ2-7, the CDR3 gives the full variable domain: DTGVSQNPRHKITKRGQNVTFRCDPISEHNRLYWYRQTLGQGPEFLTYFQNEAQLEKSRLLSDRFSAERPKGSFSTLEIQRTEQGDSAMYLCASSALGGDEQYFGPGTRLTVT.

CDR3 protein: CASSLYPGQPLGSYF. The CDR3 DNA follows: TGTGCCAGCAGTTTATATCCGGGACAGCCCCTCGGATCGTACTTC. The J gene is TRBJ2-5, the V gene TRBV27; 7 nucleotides align to TRBD1. With 1 base clipped from V and 13 bases from J, the junction kept 15 bases outside the gene matches. The CDR3 totals 15 residues. Germline values: CDR1 MNHEY, CDR2 SMNVEV (reference sequence).

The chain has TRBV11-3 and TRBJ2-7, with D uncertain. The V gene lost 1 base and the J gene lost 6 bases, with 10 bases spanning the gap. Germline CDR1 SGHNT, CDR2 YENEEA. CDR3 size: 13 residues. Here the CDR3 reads CASSLVSQSEQYF. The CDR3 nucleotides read TGTGCCAGCAGCTTAGTGTCGCAGAGCGAGCAGTACTTC.

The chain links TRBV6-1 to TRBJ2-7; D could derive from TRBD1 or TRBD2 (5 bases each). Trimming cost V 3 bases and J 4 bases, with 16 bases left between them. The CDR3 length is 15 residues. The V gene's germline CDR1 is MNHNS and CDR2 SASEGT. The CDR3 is CASSEIVQGAYEQYF. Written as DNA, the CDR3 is TGTGCCAGCAGTGAGATCGTCCAGGGAGCGTACGAGCAGTACTTC.

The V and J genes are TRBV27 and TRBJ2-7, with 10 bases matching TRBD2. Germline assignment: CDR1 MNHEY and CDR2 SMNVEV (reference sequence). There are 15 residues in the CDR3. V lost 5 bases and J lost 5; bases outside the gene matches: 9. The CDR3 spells CASSPRAGGHHEQYF. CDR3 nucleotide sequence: TGTGCCAGCAGTCCCAGAGCGGGAGGGCACCACGAGCAGTACTTC.